Following are 29 T cell receptor beta chains from one sample sequenced in a study of T cell changes during pregnancy in multiple sclerosis. Assay used: immunoSEQ multiplex PCR; TCRdb lists only in-frame clones, some missing. The data show about 41,000 clones, over 70% seen once. The input for sequencing was peripheral blood, taken in the first trimester of pregnancy. The receptors shown here come from a female donor in good health, enrolled as a control in a pregnancy study.

V is TRBV7-6 and J is TRBJ2-3; 10 nucleotides match TRBD2. Trimming removed 5 bases from V and 5 bases from J; junction bases left unmatched: 7. The CDR3 covers 15 residues. Germline loops: CDR1 SGHVS, CDR2 FNYEAQ. The CDR3: CASSKLAGTIDTQYF. CDR3 in DNA: TGTGCCAGCAGCAAACTAGCGGGGACAATAGATACGCAGTATTTT.

The chain recombines TRBV7-2 with TRBJ1-6, with D unresolved. Germline CDR1 is SGHTA and CDR2 is FQGNSA. V lost 4 bases to trimming and J lost 7 bases, with 11 bases between them. This CDR3 has 14 amino acids. CDR3 nucleotide sequence: TGTGCCAGCAGCTCCCCTGAGGCAAATTCACCCCTCCACTTT. It specifies CASSSPEANSPLHF.

The chain has TRBV28 and TRBJ2-1, with TRBD2 matching over 9 bases. Germline values: CDR1 MDHEN, CDR2 SYDVKM. Trimming at V came to 5 bases and at J to 10 bases, leaving 12 bases not matched to a gene. This CDR3 contains 15 residues. This chain's CDR3 is CASSQRSSGRYEQFF. The DNA for the CDR3 is TGTGCCAGCAGTCAACGGAGTAGCGGGAGATACGAGCAGTTCTTC.

The chain recombines TRBV5-4 with TRBJ1-6, with 8 nucleotides matching TRBD1. The CDR3 totals 15 residues. J gave up 10 bases and V 0 bases, and 6 bases lay outside the gene matches. The germline CDR1 and CDR2 sequences are SGHNT and YYREEE (reference sequence). The CDR3 spells CASSLEGQVFSPLHF. The CDR3 region has the DNA TGTGCCAGCAGCTTGGAGGGACAGGTCTTCTCACCCCTCCACTTT.

This rearrangement joins TRBV5-1 to TRBJ2-7; 8 nucleotides line up with TRBD2. After removal of 2 bases from V and 4 bases from J, the junction contained 8 bases not matched to a gene. Germline CDR1 reads SGHRS; CDR2 reads YFSETQ. The CDR3 spans 15 residues. CDR3 in DNA: TGCGCCAGCAGCTTTAATAGGGCTAGCGGGTACGAGCAGTACTTC. Translating it yields CASSFNRASGYEQYF.

This rearrangement joins TRBV4-3 to TRBJ2-3; 8 bases are shared with TRBD2. The CDR3 consists of 17 residues. V lost 1 base to trimming and J lost 0 bases; unmatched junction nucleotides: 6. CDR1 and CDR2 (germline): LGHNA, YSLEER. The CDR3: CASSQGPGGDSTDTQYF. Here the CDR3 DNA reads TGCGCCAGCAGCCAAGGGCCGGGGGGGGATAGCACAGATACGCAGTATTTT.

The V call is TRBV10-3, the J call TRBJ2-7; 14 bases agree with TRBD2. The germline V gene encodes CDR1 ENHRY and CDR2 SYGVKD. The V segment lost 6 bases and the J segment 3 bases; nucleotides outside the gene matches: 13. CDR3 size: 18 residues. CDR3 in amino acids: CAISSGTSGRSGIYEQYF. CDR3 DNA: TGTGCCATCAGCTCCGGGACTAGCGGGAGATCGGGCATCTACGAGCAGTACTTC.

This rearrangement joins TRBV6-6 to TRBJ2-1, with 7 bases that match TRBD2. Germline V gene sequence: CDR1 MNHNY, CDR2 SVGAGI (reference sequence). This CDR3 is 15 amino acids long. Unmatched junction bases numbered 14, after V lost 6 bases and J lost 9 bases. The CDR3 sequence: CASSPPGGSIGEQFF. CDR3 nucleotides: TGTGCCAGCAGCCCACCCGGCGGGAGCATCGGTGAGCAGTTCTTC.

The gene calls are TRBV5-1 and TRBJ2-1, with D possibly matching TRBD2 (6 bases). The CDR3 totals 18 residues. The V end lost 6 bases, the J end lost 4 bases, and 26 bases lay between the germline ends. Germline V gene sequence: CDR1 SGHRS, CDR2 YFSETQ. CDR3 sequence (DNA): TGCGCCAGCACCCCGTGGGGGGAAGAGGGTCGGCTGTACAATGAGCAGTTCTTC. Its translation: CASTPWGEEGRLYNEQFF.

V usage is TRBV6-5 and J usage is TRBJ1-2; the match to TRBD1 covers 9 bases. V dropped 4 bases and J dropped 6; count of bases not matched to a gene: 9. The CDR3 length is 15 residues. The germline V gene has CDR1 MNHEY and CDR2 SVGAGI. The CDR3, as DNA: TGTGCCAGCAGTTCCTCCGGGACAGGGATGAATGGCTACACCTTC. Protein: CASSSSGTGMNGYTF.

The rearrangement joins TRBV7-8 to TRBJ2-2; 8 bases agree with TRBD1. Germline assignment: CDR1 SGHVS and CDR2 FQNEAQ. After removal of 4 bases from V and 5 bases from J, the junction contained 9 bases not matched to a gene. This CDR3 is built from 16 residues. The CDR3 reads CASSSDRGGGTGELFF. The CDR3 DNA sequence: TGTGCCAGCAGCTCAGACAGGGGAGGTGGTACCGGGGAGCTGTTTTTT.

The chain couples TRBV6-1 to TRBJ1-3, with D perhaps TRBD1 (5 bases). The ends were cut back, 4 bases at V and 0 bases at J, with 13 bases in the middle. Germline loops: CDR1 MNHNS, CDR2 SASEGT. This CDR3 has 16 amino acids. CDR3 DNA sequence: TGTGCCAGCAGTGGACACGACAGCCACTCTGGAAACACCATATATTTT. It specifies CASSGHDSHSGNTIYF.

This clone turned up a few times. This chain links TRBV19 with TRBJ1-1; perhaps TRBD1 as D (6 bases). Germline V CDR1 and CDR2: LNHDA, SQIVND (reference sequence). There are 13 residues in the CDR3. V was clipped by 10 bases and J by 0 bases, with 12 bases between them. CDR3 protein: CATHRTVNTEAFF. The CDR3 DNA is TGTGCCACCCATCGGACAGTGAACACTGAAGCTTTCTTT.

The gene calls are TRBV28 and TRBJ1-2, with unresolved D. Deletions cut 3 bases from V and 2 bases from J, with 10 bases between. Looked up from germline, CDR1 is MDHEN and CDR2 is SYDVKM. CDR3 length: 14 amino acids. The CDR3 loop reads CASSFQAGNYGYTF. The CDR3 DNA sequence: TGTGCCAGCAGTTTTCAGGCGGGGAACTATGGCTACACCTTC.

Within the sample, this clone is medium-sized. This rearrangement joins TRBV10-3 to TRBJ1-4, with a tentative D call TRBD1 (6 bases). Per the germline V gene, CDR1 is ENHRY and CDR2 is SYGVKD. This CDR3 has 14 residues. Trimming removed 8 bases from V and 8 bases from J, with 18 bases in between. The DNA of the CDR3 is TGTGCCATCGCCAAGGGGGAGGGTGGCGAAAAACTGTTTTTT. Translation: CAIAKGEGGEKLFF.

This chain uses TRBV9 with TRBJ2-7, with 9 bases aligning to TRBD1. The CDR3 runs 14 residues. Germline loops: CDR1 SGDLS, CDR2 YYNGEE. Losses at the gene ends were 4 bases for V and 5 bases for J; bases not matched to a gene: 7. This chain's CDR3 is CASSQTGGWHEQYF. In nucleotides, the CDR3 is TGTGCCAGCAGCCAGACAGGGGGTTGGCACGAGCAGTACTTC.

V usage is TRBV11-2 and J usage is TRBJ2-1; 9 positions agree with TRBD1. The ends lost 4 bases at V and 7 bases at J; junction bases unmatched: 8. Germline CDR1 and CDR2: SGHAT and FQNNGV. The CDR3 is 15 amino acids. CDR3 sequence: CASSSLNRGRNEQFF. The DNA for the CDR3 is TGTGCCAGCAGCTCCCTGAACAGGGGGCGAAATGAGCAGTTCTTC.

This chain uses TRBV30 with TRBJ1-6; 9 positions match TRBD1. CDR3 length equals 14 residues. In germline, CDR1 is GTSNPN, CDR2 SVGIG (reference sequence). V shed 0 bases, J shed 8 bases, and the junction held 2 bases outside the gene matches. CDR3 residues: CAWSVRDRDSPLHF. In nucleotides, the CDR3 is TGTGCCTGGAGTGTACGGGACAGGGATTCACCCCTCCACTTT. Together with reference TRBV30 and TRBJ1-6, the CDR3 gives the full variable domain: SQTIHQWPATLVQPVGSPLSLECTVEGTSNPNLYWYRQAAGRGLQLLFYSVGIGQISSEVPQNLSASRPQDRQFILSSKKLLLSDSGFYLCAWSVRDRDSPLHFGNGTRLTVT.

The chain joins TRBV5-1 to TRBJ2-3; the D is unclear. This CDR3 is 13 amino acids long. The V end lost 5 bases, the J end lost 2 bases, and 9 bases lay between the germline ends. CDR1 is SGHRS and CDR2 is YFSETQ in the germline V gene. For the CDR3, the DNA is TGCGCCAGCAGTAGAACAGTCACAGATACGCAGTATTTT. Amino acid sequence: CASSRTVTDTQYF.

The chain is built from TRBV27 and TRBJ2-6; perhaps TRBD1 as D (6 bases). With 6 bases removed from V and 2 bases from J, the gap between germline ends came to 14 bases. CDR3 size: 16 residues. Germline V gene sequence: CDR1 MNHEY, CDR2 SMNVEV (reference sequence). CDR3 residues: CASRRQDLAGANVLTF. The CDR3 nucleotides are TGTGCCAGCAGGCGACAGGACCTGGCTGGGGCCAACGTCCTGACTTTC.

This chain uses TRBV5-6 with TRBJ2-3, with D possibly being TRBD1 (6 bases). V gave up 2 bases and J gave up 0 bases, with 10 bases separating them. Germline-derived CDR1 and CDR2 are SGHDT and YYEEEE. This CDR3 comprises 15 residues. CDR3 nucleotides: TGTGCCAGCAGCTTCGACAGGCGTAGCACAGATACGCAGTATTTT. Amino acids: CASSFDRRSTDTQYF.

J is TRBJ2-5 and V is TRBV11-1; 7 bases map to TRBD1. J gave up 1 base and V 1 base, and 3 bases lay outside the gene matches. From germline, CDR1 is SGHAT and CDR2 FQDESV (reference sequence). CDR3 length: 15 residues. CDR3 loop: CASSLDGTAQETQYF. The CDR3 region has the DNA TGTGCCAGCAGCTTAGACGGGACAGCCCAAGAGACCCAGTACTTC.

This chain joins TRBV9 and TRBJ1-6; the match to TRBD1 covers 7 bases. CDR3 length equals 14 residues. From germline, CDR1 is SGDLS and CDR2 YYNGEE. V was clipped by 0 bases and J by 9 bases; unmatched bases: 3. CDR3 loop: CASSVAQGPSPLHF. Written as DNA, the CDR3 is TGTGCCAGCAGCGTAGCACAGGGGCCTTCACCCCTCCACTTT.

The chain uses TRBV27 and TRBJ1-2, with D unclear. The V gene lost 4 bases and the J gene lost 8 bases, with 11 bases spanning the gap. The CDR3 has 12 amino acids. CDR1 and CDR2 from the germline V gene are MNHEY and SMNVEV (reference sequence). This CDR3 is CASSSGVRGYTF. In nucleotides, the CDR3 is TGTGCCAGCAGTTCCGGGGTGAGGGGCTACACCTTC.

CDR3 sequence (DNA): TGTGCCAGCAGCAGGACAAACGACAATGAGCAGTTCTTC. This sequence encodes CASSRTNDNEQFF. The chain recombines TRBV9 with TRBJ2-1; tentative D call: TRBD1 (5 bases). The CDR3 length is 13 residues. The V end lost 4 bases, the J end lost 5 bases, and 10 bases lay between the germline ends. Germline V lookup: CDR1 SGDLS, CDR2 YYNGEE.

The chain carries TRBV12-5 and TRBJ1-1, with 10 positions matching TRBD1. V was clipped by 0 bases and J by 1 base; unmatched bases: 8. This CDR3 has 18 residues. Germline V gene sequence: CDR1 LGHNT, CDR2 FRNRAP. This CDR3 reads CASGLVQVGQGGNTEAFF. CDR3 nucleotide sequence: TGTGCTAGTGGTTTGGTACAGGTAGGACAGGGGGGGAACACTGAAGCTTTCTTT.

The chain employs TRBV5-1 and TRBJ2-3; TRBD1 might be the D (6 bases). V was pared by 6 bases and J by 6 bases, with 23 bases between. The V gene's germline CDR1 is SGHRS and CDR2 YFSETQ. The CDR3 covers 16 residues. Here the CDR3 reads CASKRGRGGAGDTQYF. DNA of the CDR3: TGCGCCAGCAAGAGAGGCAGAGGGGGAGCTGGGGATACGCAGTATTTT.

This chain connects TRBV7-2 to TRBJ2-2; a weak D match, TRBD2 (6 bases). V shed 2 bases and J shed 1 base, with 11 bases lying between them. Germline V gives CDR1 SGHTA, CDR2 FQGNSA. The CDR3 extends over 16 amino acids. The chain's CDR3 is CASSLPGLRNTGELFF. In DNA, the CDR3 is TGTGCCAGCAGCTTACCGGGACTCAGGAACACCGGGGAGCTGTTTTTT.

CDR3 nucleotides: TGTGCCAGCAATACGGGACTAGCGGGGTACGAGCAGTACTTC. It codes for CASNTGLAGYEQYF. This chain joins TRBV6-5 and TRBJ2-7; 13 nucleotides align to TRBD2. V dropped 7 bases and J dropped 4; count of bases not matched to a gene: 4. Per germline, CDR1 MNHEY and CDR2 SVGAGI. The CDR3 totals 14 residues.